The 21 T cell receptor beta chains below were found in one sample sequenced in a study of metastatic and nonmetastatic thyroid tumors. Each patient went into thyroid surgery without having received any treatment. TCRdb recomputed clones from the PCR reads via MiXCR. The table has 30,000 to 35,000 clones, about 16% seen once. The sequenced material came from blood. These receptors originate from a female donor with papillary thyroid cancer or a benign thyroid nodule (not recorded which). Some clones in this sample may be carry-over from other donors' samples.

This clone was detected ten times or more. V and J are TRBV11-3 and TRBJ2-5, with D tentatively TRBD2 (5 bases). The CDR3 contains 16 residues. V was pared by 3 bases and J by 0 bases, with 14 bases between. The germline gives CDR1 SGHNT, CDR2 YENEEA. The CDR3 coding sequence is TGTGCCAGCAGCTTTGGTCGGCTAGCAGACCAAGAGACCCAGTACTTC. It encodes CASSFGRLADQETQYF.

About this clone: Sequence at one end of the junction differs from germline and may be a read error. The V and J genes are TRBV9 and TRBJ2-3, with 7 bases lining up with TRBD1. The CDR3 covers 17 residues. Germline V lookup: CDR1 SGDLS, CDR2 YYNGEE. The CDR3 coding sequence is TGTGCCAGCAACGTAGAATTGGGACAGACTGGCACAGATACGCAGTATTTT. Encoded protein: CASNVELGQTGTDTQYF.

This clone was picked up many times. This chain uses TRBV7-2 with TRBJ2-1; the match to TRBD2 covers 9 bases. The germline V gene encodes CDR1 SGHTA and CDR2 FQGNSA. Trimming at V came to 0 bases and at J to 5 bases, leaving 8 bases not matched to a gene. The CDR3 is 17 amino acids. CDR3 coding DNA: TGTGCCAGCAGCTTAGCGGGTGCGGGAGGGCCCGACAATGAGCAGTTCTTC. This encodes CASSLAGAGGPDNEQFF.

This clone was picked up a small number of times. J is TRBJ2-6 and V is TRBV10-3; D is undetermined. Germline CDR1 is ENHRY and CDR2 is SYGVKD. The CDR3 spans 17 residues. V dropped 1 base and J dropped 1 base, with 11 bases sitting between them. DNA of the CDR3: TGTGCCATCAGTGAGTACGGAAGTGGGTCTGGGGCCAACGTCCTGACTTTC. It specifies CAISEYGSGSGANVLTF.

This clone has at least ten counts. The CDR3 nucleotides read TGTGCCAGCAGTCGTGCAGGGGGCGGCACCGGGGAGCTGTTTTTT. It translates to CASSRAGGGTGELFF. V and J are TRBV28 and TRBJ2-2, with 8 bases identical to TRBD1. V dropped 5 bases and J dropped 4; count of bases not matched to a gene: 6. The CDR3 is 15 amino acids. The germline V gene encodes CDR1 MDHEN and CDR2 SYDVKM.

Concerning this clone: A much larger clone differs from this one at a single base, so this may be a read error. The rearrangement uses TRBV5-6 and TRBJ2-3; possible D gene TRBD1, 6 bases. The CDR3 has 14 residues. Germline lookup yields CDR1 SGHDT and CDR2 YYEEEE. V was shortened by 6 bases and J by 4 bases, with 15 bases between the two germline ends. The CDR3 region is CASTFWGRPDTQYF. The CDR3 nucleotides read TGTGCCAGCACCTTCTGGGGGCGTCCAGATACGCAGTATTTT.

Remarks on this clone: Without the conserved terminal phenylalanine or tryptophan, this CDR3 likely stems from a read error. The chain combines TRBV11-1 with TRBJ2-7, with 12 bases that match TRBD2. The CDR3 covers 16 residues. CDR1 is SGHAT and CDR2 is FQDESV in the germline V gene (reference sequence). V shed 7 bases and J 2 bases; nucleotides not matched to a gene: 9. The CDR3 loop reads CASTRVTSGRPYEQYL. DNA for the CDR3: TGTGCCAGCACCAGGGTAACTAGCGGGAGGCCCTACGAGCAGTACTTG.

This clone has a single count. The rearrangement links TRBV20-1 to TRBJ2-4; D possibly corresponds to TRBD1 (6 bases). The J call may not be correct, given that the DNA end is closer to TRBJ2-5. CDR3 length: 12 amino acids. In germline, CDR1 is DFQATT, CDR2 SNEGSKA (reference sequence). The CDR3 nucleotides are TGCATCAACTACAGGGCGGCGAAGACCCAGTACTTC. Its translation: CINYRAAKTQYF.

The chain couples TRBV11-1 to TRBJ2-7; 9 bases fit TRBD2. CDR1 and CDR2 from the germline V gene are SGHAT and FQDESV (reference sequence). J gave up 7 bases and V 2 bases, and 12 bases lay outside the gene matches. The CDR3 has 16 residues. This CDR3 reads CASSLMGGRAAGEQYF. The CDR3 region has the DNA TGTGCCAGCAGCTTAATGGGCGGGAGGGCCGCGGGTGAGCAGTACTTC.

The chain recombines TRBV5-6 with TRBJ2-1; TRBD2 might be the D (6 bases). Trimming took off 2 bases at V and 2 bases at J, with 17 bases between the two ends. There are 17 residues in the CDR3. Germline V CDR1 and CDR2: SGHDT, YYEEEE. The CDR3 DNA reads as TGTGCCAGCAGCTTCAGGTCGGGGGACGGCCCCTACAATGAGCAGTTCTTC. It translates to CASSFRSGDGPYNEQFF.

This clone was detected only once. This could be a read error, since a much larger clone is one nucleotide away. V usage is TRBV28 and J usage is TRBJ2-6; 7 positions agree with TRBD1. The germline gives CDR1 MDHEN, CDR2 SYDVKM. The length of the CDR3 is 14 residues. The CDR3 loop reads CPSRTGAGANVPTF. The CDR3 DNA follows: TGTCCCAGCAGAACAGGGGCTGGGGCCAACGTCCCGACTTTC.

This clone was found many times. The chain carries TRBV28 and TRBJ1-1; tentative D call: TRBD1 (5 bases). The CDR3 totals 16 residues. Trimming left V 5 bases short and J 5 bases short, with 21 bases between. Germline lookup yields CDR1 MDHEN and CDR2 SYDVKM. CDR3 nucleotide sequence: TGTGCCAGCAGTAGCGATTTCCAGGGCATCGGAACTGAAGCTTTCTTT. As protein: CASSSDFQGIGTEAFF.

At least ten counts were recorded for this clone. The chain carries TRBV7-2 and TRBJ2-3; 15 positions match TRBD2. Losses at the gene ends were 5 bases for V and 5 bases for J; bases not matched to a gene: 2. The CDR3 totals 15 residues. Germline V gene sequence: CDR1 SGHTA, CDR2 FQGNSA. CDR3 in amino acids: CASSAGLAGGDTQYF. The CDR3 DNA reads TGTGCCAGCAGCGCGGGACTAGCGGGAGGAGATACGCAGTATTTT.

In its sample, this clone was seen a few times. This sequence joins TRBV6-1 and TRBJ2-7; D is ambiguous. Germline V gene data show CDR1 as MNHNS and CDR2 as SASEGT. The germline V and J ends were trimmed by 11 bases and 13 bases, with 21 bases remaining between them. The CDR3 has 11 amino acids. CDR3 bases: TGTGCCTGTAGGTCAAACTACGAGCGATACTTC. Translating gives CACRSNYERYF.

Concerning this clone itself: A much bigger clone sits one base away, suggesting this may be a read error. The rearrangement joins TRBV28 to TRBJ1-2, with a weak D call TRBD1 (5 bases). Germline V gene lookup returns CDR1 MDHEN and CDR2 SYDVKM. The CDR3 runs to 19 residues. The CDR3 is CASSLGAFGVLGANYSYTF. In DNA form, the CDR3 reads TGTGCCAGCAGTTTAGGGGCGTTCGGTGTTCTGGGAGCTAACTATAGCTACACCTTC.

This clone turned up a few times. The genes are TRBV6-1 and TRBJ1-6; no clear D. The V end was cut by 8 bases, the J end by 5 bases, with 13 bases between. This CDR3 has 14 amino acids. Germline V gives CDR1 MNHNS, CDR2 SASEGT. In DNA form, the CDR3 reads TGTGCCAGCCGCCGGGGTTGGGATAATTCACCCCTCCACTTT. Translation: CASRRGWDNSPLHF.

The CDR3: CASSPGATDTQYF. In DNA form, the CDR3 reads TGCGCCAGCTCGCCCGGTGCCACAGATACGCAGTATTTT. The rearrangement uses TRBV4-1 and TRBJ2-3; no definite D call. This CDR3 comprises 13 residues. V lost 8 bases, J lost 2 bases, and 11 bases lay in between. CDR1 and CDR2 (germline): MGHRA, YSYEKL.

In its sample, this clone was seen a few times. The chain uses TRBV2 and TRBJ1-1; D unresolved. The ends were cut back, 9 bases at V and 1 base at J, with 15 bases in the middle. The CDR3 runs to 14 residues. Germline V lookup: CDR1 SNHLY, CDR2 FYNNEI. CDR3 DNA sequence: TGTGCCAGTAGATCAGTGGGCTCGAACACTGAAGCTTTCTTT. This encodes CASRSVGSNTEAFF.

Details on this clone: Germline and junction disagree at one end, which may indicate a read error. The gene calls are TRBV2 and TRBJ1-6, with D uncertain. The CDR3 length is 11 residues. The germline V gene encodes CDR1 SNHLY and CDR2 FYNNEI. The CDR3 reads CVSSRLWPLHF. DNA for the CDR3: TGTGTCAGCAGTCGTCTATGGCCCCTCCACTTT.

There are many counts of this clone. The chain couples TRBV6-4 to TRBJ2-3; D is ambiguous. This CDR3 spans 14 amino acids. The germline CDR1 and CDR2 sequences are MRHNA and SNTAGT. V was cut by 0 bases and J by 0 bases, with 4 bases left in between. In nucleotides, the CDR3 is TGTGCCAGCAGTGACTCGGCTAGCACAGATACGCAGTATTTT. It is translated as CASSDSASTDTQYF.

This clone was seen repeatedly, ten times or more. The chain links TRBV19 to TRBJ2-3; no reliable D call. Germline V gene data show CDR1 as LNHDA and CDR2 as SQIVND (reference sequence). The ends were cut back, 1 base at V and 0 bases at J, with 5 bases in the middle. The CDR3 length is 14 residues. CDR3 nucleotide sequence: TGTGCCAGTAGTATAGTCGGTAGCACAGATACGCAGTATTTT. This gives the protein CASSIVGSTDTQYF.